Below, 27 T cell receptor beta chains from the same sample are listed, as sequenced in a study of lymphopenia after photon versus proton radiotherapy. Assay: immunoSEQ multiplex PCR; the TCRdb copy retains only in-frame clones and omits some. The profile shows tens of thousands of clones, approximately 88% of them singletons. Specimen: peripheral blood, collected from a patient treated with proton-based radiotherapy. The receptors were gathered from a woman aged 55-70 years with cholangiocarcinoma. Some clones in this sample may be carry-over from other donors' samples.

This CDR3 is CASSYLLKPSAYEQYF. Here the CDR3 DNA reads TGTGCCAGCAGTTACCTCCTAAAGCCATCAGCCTACGAGCAGTACTTC. The chain links TRBV6-6 to TRBJ2-5, with unresolved D. The end of the DNA fits TRBJ2-7 better, so the J call may be wrong. The CDR3 length is 16 residues. CDR1 MNHNY and CDR2 SVGAGI come from the germline V gene (reference sequence).

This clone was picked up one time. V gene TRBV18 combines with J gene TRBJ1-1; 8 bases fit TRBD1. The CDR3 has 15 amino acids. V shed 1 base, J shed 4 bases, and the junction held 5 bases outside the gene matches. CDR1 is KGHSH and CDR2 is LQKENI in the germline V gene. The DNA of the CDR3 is TGTGCCAGCTCACCACGGGACAGGTCCGGCACTGAAGCTTTCTTT. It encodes CASSPRDRSGTEAFF.

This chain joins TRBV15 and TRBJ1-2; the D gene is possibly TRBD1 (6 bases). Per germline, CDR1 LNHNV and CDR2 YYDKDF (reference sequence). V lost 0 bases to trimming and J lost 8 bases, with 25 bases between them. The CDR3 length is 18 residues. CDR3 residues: CATSRDRGTTRYKMGYTF. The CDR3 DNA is TGTGCCACCAGCAGAGATCGGGGGACAACCCGCTACAAGATGGGCTACACCTTC.

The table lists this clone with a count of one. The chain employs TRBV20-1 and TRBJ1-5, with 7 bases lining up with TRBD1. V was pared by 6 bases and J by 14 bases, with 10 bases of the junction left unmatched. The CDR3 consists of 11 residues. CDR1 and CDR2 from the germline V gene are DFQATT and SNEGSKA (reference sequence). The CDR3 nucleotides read TGCAGTGCCGAAAAACAGGGGTCAGAGCATTTT. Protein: CSAEKQGSEHF.

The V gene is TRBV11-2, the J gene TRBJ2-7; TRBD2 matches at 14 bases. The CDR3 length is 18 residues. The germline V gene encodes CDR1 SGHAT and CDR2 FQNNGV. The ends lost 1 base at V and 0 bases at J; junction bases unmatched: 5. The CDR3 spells CASSLVLGTSGSSYEQYF. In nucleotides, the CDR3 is TGTGCCAGCAGCTTAGTATTGGGGACTAGCGGGAGCTCCTACGAGCAGTACTTC.

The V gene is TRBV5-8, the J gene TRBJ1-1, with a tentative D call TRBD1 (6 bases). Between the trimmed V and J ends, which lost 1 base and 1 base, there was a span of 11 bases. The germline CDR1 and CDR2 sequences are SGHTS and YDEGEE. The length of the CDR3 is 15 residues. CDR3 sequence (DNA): TGTGCCAGCAGCTTGACGGGGACACCGAACACTGAAGCTTTCTTT. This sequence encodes CASSLTGTPNTEAFF.

In nucleotides, the CDR3 is TGCGCCAGCAGCTTGGGGACAGGGACAGTAGGATTTGGCTACACCTTC. It yields the protein CASSLGTGTVGFGYTF. The rearrangement joins TRBV5-1 to TRBJ1-2; 8 positions agree with TRBD1. The length of the CDR3 is 16 residues. After removal of 0 bases from V and 7 bases from J, the junction contained 11 bases not matched to a gene. Germline V lookup: CDR1 SGHRS, CDR2 YFSETQ.

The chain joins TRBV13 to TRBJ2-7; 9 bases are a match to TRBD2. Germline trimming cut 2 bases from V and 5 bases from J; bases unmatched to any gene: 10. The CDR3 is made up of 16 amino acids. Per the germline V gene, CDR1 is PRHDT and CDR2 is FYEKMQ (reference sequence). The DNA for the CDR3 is TGTGCCAGCAGCTTATCCAGAGGACTAGCGAGGAACGAGCAGTACTTC. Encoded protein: CASSLSRGLARNEQYF. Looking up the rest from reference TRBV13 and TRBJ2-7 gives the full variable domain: AAGVIQSPRHLIKEKRETATLKCYPIPRHDTVYWYQQGPGQDPQFLISFYEKMQSDKGSIPDRFSAQQFSDYHSELNMSSLELGDSALYFCASSLSRGLARNEQYFGPGTRLTVT.

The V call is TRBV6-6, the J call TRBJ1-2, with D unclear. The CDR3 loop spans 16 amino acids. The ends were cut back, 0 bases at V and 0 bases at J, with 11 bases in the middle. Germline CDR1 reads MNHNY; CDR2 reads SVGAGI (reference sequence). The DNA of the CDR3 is TGTGCCAGCAGTTACTCCGGTGAAGGGACTAACTATGGCTACACCTTC. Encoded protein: CASSYSGEGTNYGYTF.

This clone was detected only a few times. The CDR3 loop is CASKYRPTSGGTDTQYF. The CDR3 DNA follows: TGTGCCAGCAAGTATAGACCAACTAGCGGGGGCACAGATACGCAGTATTTT. The V call is TRBV2, the J call TRBJ2-3, with 10 bases identical to TRBD2. Germline lookup yields CDR1 SNHLY and CDR2 FYNNEI. V was pared by 7 bases and J by 1 base, with 11 bases of the junction left unmatched. The CDR3 has 17 amino acids.

The CDR3 loop is CASSVGGSYNEQFF. CDR3 coding DNA: TGTGCCAGCAGCGTAGGCGGCTCCTACAATGAGCAGTTCTTC. The chain recombines TRBV9 with TRBJ2-1; D is unclear. This CDR3 comprises 14 residues. Trimming removed 0 bases from V and 0 bases from J, with 4 bases in between. Germline V lookup: CDR1 SGDLS, CDR2 YYNGEE.

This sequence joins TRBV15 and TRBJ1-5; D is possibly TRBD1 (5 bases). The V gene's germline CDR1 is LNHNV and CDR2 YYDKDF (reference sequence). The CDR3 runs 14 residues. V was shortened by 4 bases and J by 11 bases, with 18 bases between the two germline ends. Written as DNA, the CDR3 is TGTGCCACCAGCACCCGGGGTGGGGGGAAGGCCCAGCATTTT. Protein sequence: CATSTRGGGKAQHF.

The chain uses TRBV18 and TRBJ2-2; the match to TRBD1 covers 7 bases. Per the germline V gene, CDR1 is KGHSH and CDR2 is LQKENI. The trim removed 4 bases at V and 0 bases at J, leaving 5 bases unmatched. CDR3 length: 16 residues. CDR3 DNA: TGTGCCAGCTCACTATGGACAGGCCCGAACACCGGGGAGCTGTTTTTT. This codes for CASSLWTGPNTGELFF.

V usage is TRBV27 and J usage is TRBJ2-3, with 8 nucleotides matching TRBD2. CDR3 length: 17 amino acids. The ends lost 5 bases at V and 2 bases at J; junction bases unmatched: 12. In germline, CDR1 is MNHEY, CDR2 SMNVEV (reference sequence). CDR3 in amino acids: CASSPGRIAGPTDTQYF. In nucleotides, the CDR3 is TGTGCCAGCAGTCCGGGAAGAATAGCGGGGCCCACAGATACGCAGTATTTT.

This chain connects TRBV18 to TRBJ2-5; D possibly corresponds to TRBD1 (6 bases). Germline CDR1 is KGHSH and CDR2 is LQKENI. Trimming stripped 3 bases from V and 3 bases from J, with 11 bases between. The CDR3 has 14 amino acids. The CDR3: CASSPRSGEETQYF. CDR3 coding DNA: TGTGCCAGCTCACCTCGGTCAGGGGAAGAGACCCAGTACTTC.

The CDR3 is CASSPTGARTEQFF. CDR3 sequence (DNA): TGTGCCAGCAGCCCAACGGGGGCGAGGACTGAGCAGTTCTTC. The chain recombines TRBV7-2 with TRBJ2-1; D may correspond to TRBD1 or TRBD2 (6 bases each). Trimming took off 5 bases at V and 9 bases at J, with 17 bases between the two ends. The CDR3 has 14 amino acids. Germline CDR1 SGHTA, CDR2 FQGNSA.

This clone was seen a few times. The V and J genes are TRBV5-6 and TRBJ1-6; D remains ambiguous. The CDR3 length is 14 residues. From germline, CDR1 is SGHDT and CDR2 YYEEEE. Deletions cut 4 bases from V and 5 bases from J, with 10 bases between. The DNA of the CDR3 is TGTGCCAGCAGCGGATTAGGGAATAATTCACCCCTCCACTTT. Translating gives CASSGLGNNSPLHF.

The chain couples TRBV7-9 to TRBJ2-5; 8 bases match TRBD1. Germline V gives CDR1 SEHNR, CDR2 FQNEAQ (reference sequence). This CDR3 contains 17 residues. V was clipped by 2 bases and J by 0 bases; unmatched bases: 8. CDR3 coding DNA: TGTGCCAGCAGCTTACGGACAGGGTATTTGGACCAAGAGACCCAGTACTTC. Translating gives CASSLRTGYLDQETQYF. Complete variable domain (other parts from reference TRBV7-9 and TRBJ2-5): DTGVSQNPRHKITKRGQNVTFRCDPISEHNRLYWYRQTLGQGPEFLTYFQNEAQLEKSRLLSDRFSAERPKGSFSTLEIQRTEQGDSAMYLCASSLRTGYLDQETQYFGPGTRLLVL.

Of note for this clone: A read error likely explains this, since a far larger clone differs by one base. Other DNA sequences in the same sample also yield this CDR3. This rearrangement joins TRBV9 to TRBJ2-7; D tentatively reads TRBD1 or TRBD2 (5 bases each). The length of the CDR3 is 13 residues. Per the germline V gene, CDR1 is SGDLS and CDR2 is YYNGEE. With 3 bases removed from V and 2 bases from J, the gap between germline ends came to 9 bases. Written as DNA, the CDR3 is TGTGCCAGCAGCGGGCAGGGAGCCTACGAGCAGTACTTC. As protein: CASSGQGAYEQYF.

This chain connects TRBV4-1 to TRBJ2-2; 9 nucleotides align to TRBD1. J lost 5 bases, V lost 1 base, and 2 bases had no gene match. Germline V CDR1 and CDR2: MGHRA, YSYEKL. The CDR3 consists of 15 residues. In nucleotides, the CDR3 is TGCGCCAGCAGCCAAGGACAGGGGGATACCGGGGAGCTGTTTTTT. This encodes CASSQGQGDTGELFF.

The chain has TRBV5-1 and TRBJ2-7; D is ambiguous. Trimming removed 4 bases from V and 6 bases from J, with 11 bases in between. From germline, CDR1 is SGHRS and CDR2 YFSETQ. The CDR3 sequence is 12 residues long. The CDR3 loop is CASSVNGREQYF. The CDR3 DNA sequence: TGCGCCAGCAGCGTGAATGGACGCGAGCAGTACTTC.

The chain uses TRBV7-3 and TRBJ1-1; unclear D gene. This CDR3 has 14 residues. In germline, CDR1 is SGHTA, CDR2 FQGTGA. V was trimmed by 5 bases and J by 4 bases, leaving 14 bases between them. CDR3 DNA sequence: TGTGCCAGCAGCGTCCCTCGGGAGATCACTGAAGCTTTCTTT. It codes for CASSVPREITEAFF.

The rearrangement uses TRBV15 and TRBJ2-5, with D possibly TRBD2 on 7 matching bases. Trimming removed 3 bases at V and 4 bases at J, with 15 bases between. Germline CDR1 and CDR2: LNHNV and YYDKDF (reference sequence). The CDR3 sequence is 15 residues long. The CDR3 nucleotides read TGTGCCACCAGCAGGTCTAGGGGGGGCCTAGAGACCCAGTACTTC. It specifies CATSRSRGGLETQYF.

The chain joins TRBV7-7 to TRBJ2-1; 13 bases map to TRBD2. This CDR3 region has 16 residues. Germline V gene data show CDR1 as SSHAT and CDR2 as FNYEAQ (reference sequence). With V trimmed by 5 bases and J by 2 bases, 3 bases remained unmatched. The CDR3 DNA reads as TGTGCCAGCAGCAGCGGACTAGCGGGAGCCTACAATGAGCAGTTCTTC. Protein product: CASSSGLAGAYNEQFF.

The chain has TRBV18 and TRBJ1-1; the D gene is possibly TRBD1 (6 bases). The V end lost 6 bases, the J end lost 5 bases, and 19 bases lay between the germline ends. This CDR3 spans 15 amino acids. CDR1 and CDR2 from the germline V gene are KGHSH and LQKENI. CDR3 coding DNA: TGTGCCAGCTCCCATGCGGCTACAGGGCTGACTGAAGCTTTCTTT. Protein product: CASSHAATGLTEAFF. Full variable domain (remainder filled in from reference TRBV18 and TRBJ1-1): NAGVMQNPRHLVRRRGQEARLRCSPMKGHSHVYWYRQLPEEGLKFMVYLQKENIIDESGMPKERFSAEFPKEGPSILRIQQVVRGDSAAYFCASSHAATGLTEAFFGQGTRLTVV.

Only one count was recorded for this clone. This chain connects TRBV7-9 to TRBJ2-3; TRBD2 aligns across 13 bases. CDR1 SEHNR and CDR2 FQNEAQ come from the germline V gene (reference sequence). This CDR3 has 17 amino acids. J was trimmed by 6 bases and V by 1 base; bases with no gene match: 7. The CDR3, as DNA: TGTGCCAGCAGCTTAGTGGTGACTAGCGGGGGGTCTGATACGCAGTATTTT. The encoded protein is CASSLVVTSGGSDTQYF.

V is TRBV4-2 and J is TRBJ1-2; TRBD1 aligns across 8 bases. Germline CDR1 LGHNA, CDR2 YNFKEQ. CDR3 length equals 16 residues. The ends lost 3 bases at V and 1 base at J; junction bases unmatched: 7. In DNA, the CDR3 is TGTGCCAGCAGCCAGGCGAGGGACAGGCGTAACTATGGCTACACCTTC. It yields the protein CASSQARDRRNYGYTF.